This passage covers 30 T cell receptor beta chains from one sample sequenced in a study. The TRBV12-4/TRBJ1-2 clonotypes were amplified using barcode primers with ligated adaptors. A single record per CDR3 protein comes from TCRdb applying MiXCR to the multiplex PCR reads. The table has roughly 2,500 distinct CDR3 sequences, more than 4.5% seen once. Sequenced: naive CD4+ T cells sorted from blood. Stated subset: naive CD4+ T cells, CD4+CD45RA+CD25-. These receptors were obtained from a female donor with breast cancer.

This clonotype is medium-sized. The chain employs TRBV12-3 or TRBV12-4 and TRBJ1-2; D is uncertain. The CDR3 is 13 residues long. Trimming pared 3 bases from V and 7 bases from J, leaving 12 bases between. This CDR3 is CASSLGQEGGYTF. In DNA form, the CDR3 reads TGTGCCAGCAGTTTGGGTCAGGAGGGTGGCTACACCTTC.

This clonotype is deemed medium-sized. This chain connects TRBV12-3 or TRBV12-4 to TRBJ1-2; D unclear. The length of the CDR3 is 13 residues. V lost 5 bases and J lost 3, with 10 bases in between. The CDR3 sequence is CASSGTSDYGYTF. DNA for the CDR3: TGTGCCAGCAGTGGAACTTCTGACTATGGCTACACCTTC.

This clonotype is deemed medium-sized. The chain employs TRBV12-3 or TRBV12-4 and TRBJ1-2; D might be TRBD1 (6 bases). The V and J ends lost 4 bases and 1 base respectively, with 13 bases between them. This CDR3 region has 15 residues. The CDR3 DNA is TGTGCCAGCAGTTCCCAGGGGTTCCTTAACTATGGCTACACCTTC. Its translation is CASSSQGFLNYGYTF.

Within the sample, this clonotype is medium-sized. CDR3 nucleotide sequence: TGTGCCAGCAGTCGACGAAGTGAAGGGAGGCATGGCTACACCTTC. Translating gives CASSRRSEGRHGYTF. The chain is built from TRBV12-3 or TRBV12-4 and TRBJ1-2; D gene uncertain. The V gene lost 5 bases and the J gene lost 6 bases, with 19 bases spanning the gap. The CDR3 totals 15 residues.

This clonotype ranks as medium-sized (0.01 to 0.1%). The gene calls are TRBV12-3 or TRBV12-4 and TRBJ1-2; perhaps TRBD1 as D (6 bases). V was trimmed by 6 bases and J by 4 bases, leaving 12 bases between them. The CDR3 runs to 13 residues. The CDR3: CASRSQGLYGYTF. As DNA, the CDR3 is TGTGCCAGCAGGTCACAGGGACTCTATGGCTACACCTTC.

Many counts were recorded for this clonotype. The V call is TRBV12-3 or TRBV12-4, the J call TRBJ1-2; 7 nucleotides match TRBD1. The CDR3 has 14 residues. The trim removed 4 bases at V and 2 bases at J, leaving 4 bases unmatched. The CDR3 loop is CASSWGQRNYGYTF. CDR3 DNA sequence: TGTGCCAGCAGTTGGGGACAGAGAAACTATGGCTACACCTTC.

In its sample, this clonotype is medium-sized (0.01 to 0.1%). The V and J genes are TRBV12-3 or TRBV12-4 and TRBJ1-2, with 9 bases matching TRBD1. This CDR3 has 15 amino acids. Germline trimming cut 5 bases from V and 6 bases from J; bases unmatched to any gene: 10. The CDR3: CASSNRDRVIHGYTF. Here the CDR3 DNA reads TGTGCCAGCAGTAACCGGGACAGGGTGATTCATGGCTACACCTTC.

By sample share, this clonotype is medium-sized. The chain employs TRBV12-3 or TRBV12-4 and TRBJ1-2, with 8 bases aligning to TRBD1. Trimming at V came to 3 bases and at J to 8 bases, leaving 8 bases not matched to a gene. The CDR3 is 14 amino acids. Written as DNA, the CDR3 is TGTGCCAGCAGTTTCATCGACAGGGGAGGAGGCTACACCTTC. Translated, it gives CASSFIDRGGGYTF.

By share, this clonotype ranks as medium-sized. The genes are TRBV12-3 or TRBV12-4 and TRBJ1-2, with 8 positions matching TRBD1. This CDR3 contains 13 residues. Trimming cost V 5 bases and J 6 bases; bases outside gene matches: 5. CDR3 amino acids: CASSPGQGNGYTF. CDR3 DNA sequence: TGTGCCAGCAGTCCCGGACAGGGCAATGGCTACACCTTC.

This clonotype is medium-sized. This chain links TRBV12-3 or TRBV12-4 with TRBJ1-2; no firm D call. V was clipped by 1 base and J by 8 bases, with 11 bases between them. This CDR3 has 13 amino acids. The CDR3 loop reads CASSLGRILGYTF. CDR3 in DNA: TGTGCCAGCAGTTTAGGCAGGATCCTGGGCTACACCTTC.

This clonotype is labeled medium-sized. The rearrangement links TRBV12-3 or TRBV12-4 to TRBJ1-2; tentatively, D is TRBD1 (6 bases). V lost 5 bases to trimming and J lost 3 bases, with 16 bases between them. The CDR3 totals 15 residues. CDR3 amino acids: CASSPGSGVDYGYTF. DNA for the CDR3: TGTGCCAGCAGTCCGGGGTCAGGGGTCGACTATGGCTACACCTTC.

This clonotype is medium-sized by share. The V and J genes are TRBV12-3 or TRBV12-4 and TRBJ1-2; TRBD1 aligns across 8 bases. This CDR3 spans 15 amino acids. J gave up 3 bases and V 3 bases, and 6 bases lay outside the gene matches. CDR3 region: CASSFWETGDYGYTF. CDR3 sequence (DNA): TGTGCCAGCAGTTTCTGGGAGACAGGGGACTATGGCTACACCTTC.

This clonotype is deemed medium-sized. This chain links TRBV12-3 or TRBV12-4 with TRBJ1-2; maybe TRBD1 (5 bases). The CDR3 is 14 amino acids. V shed 3 bases and J shed 5 bases, with 13 bases lying between them. The CDR3 here is CASSLVGQGYGYTF. CDR3 sequence (DNA): TGTGCCAGCAGTTTGGTTGGGCAGGGATATGGCTACACCTTC.

Within the sample, this clonotype is medium-sized. The chain joins TRBV12-3 or TRBV12-4 to TRBJ1-2; no reliable D call. V lost 6 bases, J lost 2 bases, and 19 bases lay in between. This CDR3 has 16 residues. The CDR3 DNA reads TGTGCCAGCAGAAGAGAGGGATCCTTCCAAAACTATGGCTACACCTTC. It is translated as CASRREGSFQNYGYTF.

This clonotype ranks as medium-sized. The V and J genes are TRBV12-3 or TRBV12-4 and TRBJ1-2; 10 bases agree with TRBD1. V lost 4 bases, J lost 4 bases, and 6 bases stayed unmatched. This CDR3 region has 15 residues. The CDR3 DNA follows: TGTGCCAGCAGTTCCGGGACAGGGGCTGGCTATGGCTACACCTTC. As protein: CASSSGTGAGYGYTF.

Within the sample, this clonotype is medium-sized (0.01 to 0.1%). The chain joins TRBV12-3 or TRBV12-4 to TRBJ1-2; D is unresolved. There are 11 residues in the CDR3. Deletions cut 3 bases from V and 8 bases from J, with 7 bases between. DNA of the CDR3: TGTGCCAGCAGTTTGGGGAGCGGCTACACCTTC. Its translation: CASSLGSGYTF.

This clonotype counts as medium-sized (0.01 to 0.1%). This rearrangement joins TRBV12-3 or TRBV12-4 to TRBJ1-2, with no clear D. This CDR3 spans 15 amino acids. V shed 3 bases and J shed 5 bases, with 16 bases lying between them. In nucleotides, the CDR3 is TGTGCCAGCAGTTTGGGAGGGAAAGGACGGTATGGCTACACCTTC. Amino acids: CASSLGGKGRYGYTF.

This rearrangement joins TRBV12-3 or TRBV12-4 to TRBJ1-2, with 7 bases fitting TRBD1. The V segment lost 4 bases and the J segment 4 bases; nucleotides outside the gene matches: 9. This CDR3 is built from 15 residues. The CDR3 sequence: CASSYSGTDSYGYTF. CDR3 coding DNA: TGTGCCAGCAGTTATTCCGGGACAGACTCCTATGGCTACACCTTC.

In this sample, this clonotype is medium-sized (0.01 to 0.1%). The chain uses TRBV12-3 or TRBV12-4 and TRBJ1-2; D gene uncertain. Trimming pared 0 bases from V and 8 bases from J, leaving 13 bases between. This CDR3 contains 14 residues. The CDR3 is CASSLAQGSRGYTF. DNA of the CDR3: TGTGCCAGCAGTTTAGCGCAAGGGTCCAGAGGCTACACCTTC.

This clonotype appeared many times. The rearrangement uses TRBV12-3 or TRBV12-4 and TRBJ1-2; unclear D gene. V was trimmed by 0 bases and J by 4 bases, leaving 9 bases between them. CDR3 length: 14 amino acids. The CDR3 bases are TGTGCCAGCAGTTTAGCGGGGTTTGGCTATGGCTACACCTTC. This codes for CASSLAGFGYGYTF.

This clonotype rates as medium-sized. This rearrangement joins TRBV12-3 or TRBV12-4 to TRBJ1-2; 9 nucleotides match TRBD1. V trimming: 5 bases; J trimming: 3 bases; junction bases outside the gene matches: 4. CDR3 length: 14 residues. CDR3 nucleotide sequence: TGTGCCAGCAGTGGCCGGGACAGGGACTATGGCTACACCTTC. Its translation: CASSGRDRDYGYTF.

This clonotype is labeled as medium-sized. This chain joins TRBV12-3 or TRBV12-4 and TRBJ1-2; TRBD1 agrees at 7 bases. CDR3 length equals 14 residues. The ends lost 3 bases at V and 5 bases at J; junction bases unmatched: 6. CDR3 coding DNA: TGTGCCAGCAGTTTGCAGGGACAGTTTTATGGCTACACCTTC. Its protein is CASSLQGQFYGYTF.

This clonotype is judged medium-sized. The chain is built from TRBV12-3 or TRBV12-4 and TRBJ1-2; no clear D. With 5 bases removed from V and 4 bases from J, the gap between germline ends came to 20 bases. CDR3 length: 16 residues. The CDR3 DNA follows: TGTGCCAGCAGTCCCAGAACCCGGACGGTTCTCTATGGCTACACCTTC. Its protein is CASSPRTRTVLYGYTF.

By proportion, this clonotype is medium-sized (0.01 to 0.1%). CDR3 residues: CASSLERVGYTF. The CDR3 nucleotides read TGTGCCAGCAGTTTAGAGAGGGTTGGCTACACCTTC. This chain joins TRBV12-3 or TRBV12-4 and TRBJ1-2; D gene ambiguous. The ends were cut back, 1 base at V and 7 bases at J, with 7 bases in the middle. The CDR3 sequence is 12 residues long.

This clonotype is classed as medium-sized (0.01 to 0.1%). V is TRBV12-3 or TRBV12-4 and J is TRBJ1-2, with 7 nucleotides matching TRBD1. J gave up 3 bases and V 6 bases, and 16 bases lay outside the gene matches. CDR3 length: 17 amino acids. CDR3 nucleotide sequence: TGTGCCAGCAGGACCCTGGACAGGCTAACAAGGGACTATGGCTACACCTTC. This gives the protein CASRTLDRLTRDYGYTF.

This clonotype is termed medium-sized. The CDR3 loop reads CASSLSGHPNYGYTF. CDR3 DNA: TGTGCCAGCAGTTTATCGGGACATCCGAACTATGGCTACACCTTC. This chain connects TRBV12-3 or TRBV12-4 to TRBJ1-2, with D possibly TRBD1 on 6 matching bases. This CDR3 region has 15 residues. V was trimmed by 2 bases and J by 2 bases, leaving 12 bases between them.

This clonotype is classed as medium-sized. V gene TRBV12-3 or TRBV12-4 combines with J gene TRBJ1-2; perhaps TRBD1 as D (6 bases). The CDR3 length is 13 residues. The germline V and J ends were trimmed by 6 bases and 1 base, with 9 bases remaining between them. The CDR3 is CASSHRVNYGYTF. The CDR3 bases are TGTGCCAGCAGCCACAGGGTTAACTATGGCTACACCTTC.

This clonotype is medium-sized. One end of the junction is discordant with germline, which a read error may explain. The CDR3 loop is CASSPGTNHGYTF. DNA of the CDR3: TGTGCCAGCAGCCCCGGGACTAACCATGGCTACACCTTC. The chain links TRBV12-3 or TRBV12-4 to TRBJ1-2; D may be TRBD1 (5 bases). The length of the CDR3 is 13 residues.

This clonotype counts as medium-sized. A junction boundary mismatches the germline segment, possibly from a read error. The gene calls are TRBV12-3 or TRBV12-4 and TRBJ1-2, with D uncertain. This CDR3 comprises 10 residues. In DNA, the CDR3 is TGTGCCAGCATTTTAGGAGGCTACACCTTC. Its protein product is CASILGGYTF.

This clonotype was recorded at least ten times. The chain uses TRBV12-3 or TRBV12-4 and TRBJ1-2; 7 bases map to TRBD1. The CDR3 contains 13 residues. J lost 6 bases, V lost 5 bases, and 6 bases had no gene match. The DNA of the CDR3 is TGTGCCAGCAGTCGGGACAGAGGACATGGCTACACCTTC. Protein product: CASSRDRGHGYTF.